The clone carrying this TCR beta chain was recorded many times. The data are from a study of regulatory T cells in long-lasting Graves disease. The time point denotes: newly diagnosed GD, antithyroid drugs for less than 3 months. From RNA extracted from PBMCs, the TCR library was made. By American Thyroid Association guidelines, Graves' disease was diagnosed in the cohort. To make TCR beta libraries, researchers used iRepertoire HTBI primers and Arm-PCR of CDR3 regions. In the original processing: Sample data revealed about 62 TRBV and 12 to 15 TRBJ segments. TCRdb analysed the multiplex PCR reads with MiXCR anew, one entry per CDR3 protein. The V and J calls come from TCRdb's annotation, not from the publication. The repertoire has 580,000 or so distinct CDR3 sequences, around 16% of them found once; the top ten carry approximately 12%. Trimming took 1 base from V and 7 from J; bases not matched to a gene: 6. The germline CDR1 and CDR2 sequences are MNHEY and SMNVEV (reference sequence). The CDR3 runs to 14 residues.

This sample also belongs to another study, concerning T cells in Graves' hyperthyroidism and ophthalmopathy. That study reports: Peripheral blood also featured most of the thyroid clonotypes expanded above 0.001. By a 13 V-J model, ophthalmopathy was set apart from stable hyperthyroidism.

This specimen consisted of peripheral blood mononuclear cells (PBMCs), obtained at new diagnosis, from a patient treated with antithyroid drugs. This sequence was found in a man aged 18 to 29 with Graves disease. The V gene is TRBV27, the J gene TRBJ2-7; 8 nucleotides line up with TRBD1. The CDR3: CASSLFQGAGEQYF. The CDR3 nucleotides are TGTGCCAGCAGTTTATTCCAGGGGGCAGGGGAGCAGTACTTC.